These T cell receptor beta chains were read from a single sample in a study of blood T cell repertoires in COVID-19. Method: immunoSEQ multiplex PCR; TCRdb's copy keeps in-frame clones and lacks some. Of about 170,000 clones listed, around 88% were seen once; the top ten hold 3.6%. Sequencing was performed on PBMCs or T cells enriched from blood (not recorded which). Receptors were obtained from a woman in her 50s in a cohort exposed to, infected with or recovered from COVID-19 (not recorded which). The CDR3 runs from the conserved cysteine through the conserved F or W. D genes are given only for firm matches. Some rows mark clone size as missing; the rest say once, few, many or name a class of expanded clone.

j_call: TRBJ1-1
clone_size: .
v_call: TRBV28
d_call: .
cdr3_nt: TGTGCCAGCGGGGGGCGGGGGCGCACTGAAGCTTTCTTT
cdr3_aa: CASGGRGRTEAFF

j_call: TRBJ1-2
clone_size: .
v_call: TRBV28
d_call: .
cdr3_nt: TGTGCCAGCAGTTACCCAGGGGTTTCAACCGATGGCTACACCTTC
cdr3_aa: CASSYPGVSTDGYTF

j_call: TRBJ2-2
clone_size: .
v_call: TRBV6-1
d_call: TRBD2
cdr3_nt: TGTGCCAGCAGTGATTTGGGAGGGCGGAACACCGGGGAGCTGTTTTTT
cdr3_aa: CASSDLGGRNTGELFF

j_call: TRBJ1-1
clone_size: .
v_call: TRBV29-1
d_call: .
cdr3_nt: TGCAGCGTTGTAGGGGGTAACCTGAACACTGAAGCTTTCTTT
cdr3_aa: CSVVGGNLNTEAFF

j_call: TRBJ1-5
clone_size: .
v_call: TRBV6-6
d_call: .
cdr3_nt: TGTGCCAGCAGTACTTCTACTGAATCTAGCAATCAGCCCCAGCATTTT
cdr3_aa: CASSTSTESSNQPQHF

j_call: TRBJ1-2
clone_size: .
v_call: TRBV3-1/TRBV3-2
d_call: .
cdr3_nt: TGTGCCAGCAGCCAAACTAGCGGGATGGGAACCTTC
cdr3_aa: CASSQTSGMGTF

j_call: TRBJ1-1
clone_size: once
v_call: TRBV14
d_call: .
cdr3_nt: TGTGCCAGCAGCCAAGCAGGGGATACTGAAGCTTTCTTT
cdr3_aa: CASSQAGDTEAFF

j_call: TRBJ2-1
clone_size: once
v_call: TRBV6-5
d_call: TRBD1
cdr3_nt: TGTGCCAGCAGAATGGGACAGGTCGCAGTCGGTGGGCAGTTCTTC
cdr3_aa: CASRMGQVAVGGQFF

j_call: TRBJ2-3
clone_size: once
v_call: TRBV28
d_call: TRBD2
cdr3_nt: TGTGCCAGCAGTCCGCCAAATAGCGGGCGAAGCACAGATACGCAGTATTTT
cdr3_aa: CASSPPNSGRSTDTQYF

j_call: TRBJ1-1
clone_size: .
v_call: TRBV19
d_call: .
cdr3_nt: TGTGCCAGTAGTATAGGACAGCTTGAAGCTTTCTTT
cdr3_aa: CASSIGQLEAFF

j_call: TRBJ1-5
clone_size: .
v_call: TRBV29-1
d_call: .
cdr3_nt: TGCAGCGCTCGGGAGGCCGCGGATCAGCCCCAGCATTTT
cdr3_aa: CSAREAADQPQHF